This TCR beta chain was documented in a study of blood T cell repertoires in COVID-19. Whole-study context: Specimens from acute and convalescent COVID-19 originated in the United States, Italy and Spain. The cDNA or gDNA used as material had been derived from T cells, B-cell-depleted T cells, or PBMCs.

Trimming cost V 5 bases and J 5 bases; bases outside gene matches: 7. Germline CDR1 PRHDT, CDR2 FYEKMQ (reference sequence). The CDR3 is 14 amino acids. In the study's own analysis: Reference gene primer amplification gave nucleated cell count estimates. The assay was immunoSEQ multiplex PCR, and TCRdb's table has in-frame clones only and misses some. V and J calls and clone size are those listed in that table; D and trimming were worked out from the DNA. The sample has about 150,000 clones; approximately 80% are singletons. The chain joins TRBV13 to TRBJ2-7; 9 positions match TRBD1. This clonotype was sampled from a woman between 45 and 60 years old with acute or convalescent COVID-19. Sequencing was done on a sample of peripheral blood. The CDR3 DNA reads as TGTGCCAGCAGCCCGGGACAGGGTAGGAACGAGCAGTACTTC. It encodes CASSPGQGRNEQYF.